The T cell receptor (beta chain) under discussion was sequenced for a study of shared clonotypes between healthy human individuals. This clone appeared once. It was CD45RO-negative cells, positively selected for CCR7, that made up naive CD8 cells, with terminally differentiated effector memory CD45RA+ cells excluded. CDR3 size: 13 residues. Trimming took 10 bases from V and 3 from J, leaving 14 bases between them. CDR1 and CDR2 (germline): MNHEY, SMNVEV (reference sequence). Method: immunoSEQ multiplex PCR; TCRdb's copy keeps in-frame clones and lacks some. The repertoire consists of about 2.1 million clones, with 85% to 95% occurring once and the leading ten covering about 1.6%.

Sequencing was carried out using naive CD8+ T cells from PBMCs. The receptor's source is a man younger than 30 in good health. Some clones in this sample may be carry-over from other donors' samples. The chain combines TRBV27 with TRBJ2-3; perhaps TRBD2 as D (6 bases). The CDR3 reads CATQTSLTDTQYF. Written as DNA, the CDR3 is TGTGCCACCCAGACTAGTTTGACAGATACGCAGTATTTT.